This T cell receptor beta chain came from a study of patients and donors after allogeneic stem cell transplantation. The CDR3 spans 16 residues. V was clipped by 6 bases and J by 4 bases; unmatched bases: 14. CDR1 is MNHNS, CDR2 SASEGT, per germline. MiXCR, applied by TCRdb to the RT-PCR reads, yields one record per CDR3 protein. The profile shows approximately 88,000 distinct CDR3 sequences, approximately 5.2% of them singletons. This clonotype showed up just a few times. Sequenced sample: blood, either unsorted or a sorted T cell fraction (not recorded which). This chain uses TRBV6-1 with TRBJ1-2; 7 bases are a match to TRBD1. This clonotype was sampled from a human donor who was either an allogeneic HSCT recipient or a stem cell or donor lymphocyte infusion donor (not recorded which). It is not recorded whose cells these are; they may come from a transplant donor. CDR3 in DNA: TGTGCCAGCAGCCAGGGGGGGGGCGGGAGTGGCTATGGCTACACCTTC. Translated: CASSQGGGGSGYGYTF.